This T cell receptor beta chain is drawn from a study of beta chain features in type 1 diabetes. General study findings and limits: The naive, central memory and Treg TCRB repertoires showed an apparent similarity that was greater among patients than among healthy donors. TCRB rearrangement may or may not be influenced by HLA type; here this remained unresolved.

Every isolated RNA sample was fully reverse transcribed, so sequencing captured expressed TCRB transcripts. The repertoire was sequenced with immunoSEQ multiplex PCR; TCRdb's copy has only in-frame clones and lacks some. The table has 90,000 to 110,000 clones, roughly 43% seen once. A note on this clone: Antigen: not known.

Germline values: CDR1 SGHTA, CDR2 FQGNSA. V lost 8 bases and J 9 bases, leaving 8 bases between the germline ends. The CDR3 length is 10 residues. Based on CD45RO/CCR7/CD25/CD127/CD95/CD27, CD4+ regulatory, stem cell-like memory, naive and central memory cells were sorted. The chain links TRBV7-2 to TRBJ2-1; D unclear. The sequenced sample consisted of stem cell memory CD4+ T cells from blood. This TCR was sampled from a woman between 18 and 29 years old in good health. The CDR3 is CASPPGEQFF. The CDR3 DNA sequence: TGTGCCAGCCCCCCCGGTGAGCAGTTCTTC.